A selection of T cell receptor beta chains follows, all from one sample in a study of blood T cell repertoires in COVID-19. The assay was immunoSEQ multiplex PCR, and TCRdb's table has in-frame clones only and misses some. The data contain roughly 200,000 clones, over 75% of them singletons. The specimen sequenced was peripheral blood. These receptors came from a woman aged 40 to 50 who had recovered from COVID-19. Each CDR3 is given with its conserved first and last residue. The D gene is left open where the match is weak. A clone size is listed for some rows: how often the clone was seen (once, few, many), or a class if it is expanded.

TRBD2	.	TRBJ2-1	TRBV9	TGTGCCAGCAGCGTAGATCCGGGGACTAGCTATGAGCAGTTCTTC	CASSVDPGTSYEQFF
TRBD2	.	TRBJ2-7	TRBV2	TGTGCCAGCAGTGGGCTCGGGACTAGCTTTTCCTACGAGCAGTACTTC	CASSGLGTSFSYEQYF
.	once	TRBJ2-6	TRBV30	TGTGCCTGGAGTCGCCAGGGGCCGCCCTCTGGGGCCAACGTCCTGACTTTC	CAWSRQGPPSGANVLTF
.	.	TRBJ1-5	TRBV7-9	TGTGCCAGCAGCTTAGACGGTCAGCCCCAGCATTTT	CASSLDGQPQHF
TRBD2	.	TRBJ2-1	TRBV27	TGTGCCAGCAGTTCCCAGACTAGCGGGAGGGGTAATGAGCAGTTCTTC	CASSSQTSGRGNEQFF
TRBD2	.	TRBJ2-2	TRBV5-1	TGCGCCAGCAGCTGGGCCGGAGCGGGAGGGCCTGGGAACACCGGGGAGCTGTTTTTT	CASSWAGAGGPGNTGELFF
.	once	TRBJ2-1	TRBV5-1	TGCGCCAGCAGCTCAGACTATTACAATGAGCAGTTCTTC	CASSSDYYNEQFF
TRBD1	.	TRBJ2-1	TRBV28	TGTGCCAGCAACCCGACAGGGTCCTACAATGAGCAGTTCTTC	CASNPTGSYNEQFF
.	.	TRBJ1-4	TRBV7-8	TGTGCCAGCAGCCCAGGCCCAACATTATCTGACCACACTAATGAAAAACTGTTTTTT	CASSPGPTLSDHTNEKLFF
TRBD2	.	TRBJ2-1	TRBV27	TGTGCCAGCAGTTTCTTAGGTTTGGGACTAGCGGGAGCCGGGGATGAGCAGTTCTTC	CASSFLGLGLAGAGDEQFF
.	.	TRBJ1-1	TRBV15	TGTGCCACCAGCAGAGGGAGGGACAACACTGAAGCTTTCTTT	CATSRGRDNTEAFF
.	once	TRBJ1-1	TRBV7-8	TGTGCCAGCAGCTCCGGCAGGGTGGGGACTGAAGCTTTCTTT	CASSSGRVGTEAFF
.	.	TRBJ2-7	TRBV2	TGTGCCAGCAGTTCGGACAGCACGTCGCAGTACTTC	CASSSDSTSQYF
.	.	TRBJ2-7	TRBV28	TGTGCCAGCAAGACCCTTGAGGGAAATAACTACGAGCAGTACTTC	CASKTLEGNNYEQYF